This T cell receptor (beta chain) appears in the sequencing data of a study of T cell responses to AZD1222 COVID-19 vaccine (dated by TCRdb to about 2021). For context, the study as a whole: TCR sequencing covered roughly 230 trial participants: 200 to 220 given two doses of AZD1222 and 26 given two doses of MenACWY control vaccine. Trial participants were enrolled by age into subgroups of 18-55, 56-69 and 70-plus years, and 148, 28 and 57 TCR-sequenced participants, respectively, were included in these subgroups.

Study-wide findings and limitations: A significant rise in spike-specific TCR breadth and depth was observed after two AZD1222 doses relative to day 0 and relative to MenACWY recipients. Participants were mostly white British, with more females than males. The authors suggested clonal diversity may have been underestimated. Because no day 14 peak-response samples were available, repertoires were characterized only after the peak T cell response. The whole spike protein was spanned by vaccine-associated CD4 TCRs, and dominant responses were seen in regions 160-218 and 743-854. Conclusions about previously exposed vaccinees are limited, since just five or six AZD1222 recipients were seropositive for SARS-CoV-2 at baseline. Reportedly, almost half of the unique spike-specific TCRs recognized epitopes lying outside the regions that are mutated in the B.1.351 and B.1.1.7 variants. The 56-69-year group was small, and its depth increase did not reach significance, likely because of low power.

On this clone: The antigen this receptor binds is unknown. No quality values exist for individual bases; no much larger clone is one base distant.

The CDR3 regions of human TCRbeta chains were analyzed by immunosequencing. Turning to the authors' computational methods: TCRs in the repertoires were matched against a reference library of SARS-CoV-2-specific TCRs that had been generated with the MIRA antigen-specificity platform. Breadth meant the fraction of unique TCRs that were SARS-CoV-2-associated, whereas depth meant the fraction of total T cells that were SARS-CoV-2-associated. Using the MIRA data, each spike-specific TCR was assigned both to the spike region to which the TCR was reactive and to a CD4 or CD8 class. Log10-transformed breadth and depth values were compared by one-way ANOVA with Sidak's multiple comparisons tests. TCRdb took this table from immuneACCESS and kept in-frame rearrangements with V and J called. Such tables lack part of the clones; where checked against another copy, unresolved V genes explain under half of the gap, and the rest is unexplained. That table supplies the V and J calls and clone size; D and trimming were determined from the DNA. Recorded for this sample are about 100,000 clones; approximately 89% of them occurred a single time. Of the sample, 3.3% falls within the top ten clones.

Clipping removes 5 bases from V and 2 bases from J, with 4 as the unmatched junction base count. Taken from the germline V gene, the CDR1 and CDR2 loops are KGHSH and LQKENI. From the cysteine through the phenylalanine, the CDR3 covers 16 amino acids. CDR3 DNA is the only sequence kept; it has 48 bases, read in frame from the first base. The sample's time point label, in plain terms: about 28 days (+/-7) after the second vaccine dose. Taken with the paper, the label for treatment or condition translates to: meningococcal conjugate vaccine given as trial control. The vaccinee samples were drawn from two UK trials, COV001 and COV002, one of which was a single-blind randomized controlled phase 2/3 trial testing AZD1222 (ChAdOx1 nCoV-19) in healthy adults. Trial participant PBMC samples were collected at day 0 and day 28 after the second dose for TCRbeta chain sequencing.

The TCR originated in an adult who received the MenACWY meningococcal vaccine as a control. This sample comprised peripheral blood, obtained 28 days after the second dose of the MenACWY control vaccine. The receptor chain draws on TRBV18 and TRBJ2-1, and 12 bases in between align with TRBD2. The base sequence is TGTGCCAGCTCAACCAGACTAGCGGGGGCCTACAATGAGCAGTTCTTC. It translates to CASSTRLAGAYNEQFF.